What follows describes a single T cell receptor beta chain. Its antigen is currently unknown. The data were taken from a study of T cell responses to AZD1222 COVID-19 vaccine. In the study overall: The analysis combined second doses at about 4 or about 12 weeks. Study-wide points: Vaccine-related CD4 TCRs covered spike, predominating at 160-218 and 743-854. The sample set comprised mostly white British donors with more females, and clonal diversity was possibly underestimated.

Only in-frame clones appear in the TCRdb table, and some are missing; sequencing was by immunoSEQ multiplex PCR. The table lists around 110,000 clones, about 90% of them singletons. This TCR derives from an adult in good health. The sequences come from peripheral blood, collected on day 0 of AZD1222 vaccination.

The CDR3 region is CAISLGHYGGELFF. The CDR3 region has the DNA TGTGCCATCAGTTTAGGACATTACGGCGGGGAGCTGTTTTTT. The chain is built from TRBV10-3 and TRBJ2-2; D is perhaps TRBD1 (5 bases). Germline-derived CDR1 and CDR2 are ENHRY and SYGVKD. The CDR3 totals 14 residues. With 5 bases removed from V and 7 bases from J, the gap between germline ends came to 14 bases.